This TCR beta chain originates from a study of shared clonotypes between healthy human individuals. Using immunoSEQ multiplex PCR, the repertoire was profiled, and TCRdb retains in-frame clones only, with some absent. The data hold 450,000 to 600,000 clones, with less than 85% observed a single time. Study-wide results and caveats: It was only blood that was sampled, and tissue repertoires likely differ.

The donor population consisted of healthy HIV-negative adults with no recent acute infections or vaccinations. Genomic DNA for unsorted samples was obtained from 70 million to 100 million PBMCs. This CDR3 is built from 13 residues. V dropped 3 bases and J dropped 5 bases, with 9 bases sitting between them. The germline CDR1 and CDR2 sequences are SGHAT and FQNNGV. Note on this clone: Its antigen remains unidentified.

Material for sequencing was PBMCs. This TCR was sampled from a woman between 40 and 50 years old in good health. Some clones in this sample may be carry-over from other donors' samples. The gene calls are TRBV11-2 and TRBJ2-3; D gene unclear. The CDR3 DNA follows: TGTGCCAGCAGCTTTTGGACGAGAGATACGCAGTATTTT. Translation gives CASSFWTRDTQYF.